Listed below are T cell receptor beta chains from one sample, sequenced in a study of early T cells in non-severe SARS-CoV-2 infection. TCRdb re-derived calls from the 5' RACE reads in MiXCR, one entry per CDR3 protein. The sample gives nearly 60,000 distinct CDR3 sequences, approximately 12% of which show up once; 10% is in the top ten. The source material was whole blood. These receptors all stem from an adult who was a healthcare worker with PCR-confirmed SARS-CoV-2 infection or an uninfected control (not recorded which). CDR3s include the opening cysteine and the closing phenylalanine or tryptophan. D genes are given only for firm matches. Size is omitted from some rows. Given values are once, few, many or a class for expanded clones.

.,TRBV4-2,TRBJ2-3,TRBD1,TGTGCCAGCAGCCAGTCCGACAGGGGGCGACAAGATACGCAGTATTTT,CASSQSDRGRQDTQYF
many,TRBV5-1,TRBJ1-1,TRBD1,TGCGCCAGCAGCTGGGCCCGGGACAGGGTGTCAAACACTGAAGCTTTCTTT,CASSWARDRVSNTEAFF
many,TRBV2,TRBJ2-7,.,TGTGCCAGCAGTCTCAGGGAACGGAACGAGCAGTACTTC,CASSLRERNEQYF
few,TRBV7-2,TRBJ2-7,.,TGTGCCAGCAGCCCCGGAGACGTTGGATACGAGCAGTACTTC,CASSPGDVGYEQYF
once,TRBV21-1,TRBJ2-3,.,TGTGCCAGCAGCAAAGCGGGGAGGAGTACGCAGTATTTT,CASSKAGRSTQYF
.,TRBV29-1,TRBJ2-7,TRBD2,TGCAGCGTTGAATCGGGGGGGCAGTACTTC,CSVESGGQYF
many,TRBV2,TRBJ1-1,TRBD1,TGTGCCAGGGAACAGGGGCCTGAAGCTTTCTTT,CAREQGPEAFF
.,TRBV19,TRBJ2-1,.,TGTGCCAGTAGTATGTACAATGAGCAGTTCTTC,CASSMYNEQFF
few,TRBV19,TRBJ1-5,.,TGTGCCAGTAGTCCAACCGGGTCAGGGGCTGGGCAGCCCCAGCATTTT,CASSPTGSGAGQPQHF
few,TRBV28,TRBJ2-7,TRBD1,TGTGCCAGCCACGCCGGGACAGGGGCGGGCTACGAGCAGTACTTC,CASHAGTGAGYEQYF
many,TRBV6-2/TRBV6-3,TRBJ2-5,.,TGTGCCAGCAGTTCTGACTCGGACATGGAGGAGACCCAGTACTTC,CASSSDSDMEETQYF